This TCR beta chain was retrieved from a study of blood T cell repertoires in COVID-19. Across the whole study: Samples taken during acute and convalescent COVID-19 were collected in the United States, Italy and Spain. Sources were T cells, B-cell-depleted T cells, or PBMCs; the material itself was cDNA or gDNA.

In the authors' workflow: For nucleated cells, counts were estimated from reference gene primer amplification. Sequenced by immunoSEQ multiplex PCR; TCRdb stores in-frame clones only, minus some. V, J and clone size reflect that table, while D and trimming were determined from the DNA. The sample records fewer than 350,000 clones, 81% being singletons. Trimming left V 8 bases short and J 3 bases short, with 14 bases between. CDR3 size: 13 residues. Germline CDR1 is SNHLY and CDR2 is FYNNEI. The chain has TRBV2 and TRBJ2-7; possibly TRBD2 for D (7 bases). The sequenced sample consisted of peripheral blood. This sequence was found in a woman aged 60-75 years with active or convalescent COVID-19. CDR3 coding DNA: TGTGCCAGCTCCATAGGGGGGGACTACGAGCAGTACTTC. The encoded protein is CASSIGGDYEQYF.